This note documents a single TCR beta chain sequence. V lost 7 bases and J lost 7, with 16 bases in between. The germline gives CDR1 DFQATT, CDR2 SNEGSKA (reference sequence). The CDR3 has 13 residues. TCRdb independently ran MiXCR on the RT-PCR reads; one entry per CDR3 protein. The sample yields about 680,000 distinct CDR3 sequences, 12% to 15% seen once. J is TRBJ2-2 and V is TRBV20-1; D is perhaps TRBD1 (7 bases). Source material: memory CD4+ T cells from blood. The receptor was isolated from a female donor in good health, serving as a healthy control. CDR3: CSVDVQGGGELFF. The CDR3 nucleotides are TGCAGTGTAGACGTCCAGGGGGGCGGGGAGCTGTTTTTT.